This T cell receptor beta chain was recorded in a study of T cells in Graves' hyperthyroidism and ophthalmopathy. V was shortened by 1 base and J by 8 bases, with 9 bases between the two germline ends. CDR1 is MDHEN and CDR2 is SYDVKM in the germline V gene. The CDR3 runs 13 residues. The table lists this clonotype with many counts. RNA transcripts provided the source from which TCR beta CDR3 regions were amplified. First-round RT-PCR of the TCR CDR3 relied on the HTBI primer set. Each CDR3 protein gets one entry after TCRdb re-called the multiplex PCR reads with MiXCR. The sample has a few hundred thousand distinct CDR3 sequences, around 14% seen once; the top ten hold roughly 33%.

V and J are TRBV28 and TRBJ2-1; no clear D. The specimen sequenced was blood. This TCR was recovered from a woman under 40 with Graves' hyperthyroidism. The CDR3 reads CASSLSGVHEQFF. The CDR3 nucleotides are TGTGCCAGCAGTTTATCTGGGGTCCATGAGCAGTTCTTC.